A selection of T cell receptor beta chains follows, all from one sample in a study of CD8+ T cells in alopecia areata. The table came from immunoSEQ multiplex PCR; TCRdb's copy has only in-frame clones and leaves some out. The repertoire holds approximately 24,000 clones, with 52% as singletons. Specimen: NKG2D-high CD8+ T cells sorted from blood. The receptors were gathered from a human donor with alopecia areata. The CDR3 runs from the conserved cysteine through the conserved F or W. Not every row has a clone size; where given, it reads once, few, many or a size class.

>TRBV5-4|-
CASRDTSFSEQYF
>TRBV9|-
CASSAATGAYGYTF
>TRBV7-9|-
CASSLGTTPYEQYF
>TRBV18|few
CASSPSAANTEAFF
>TRBV7-9|few
CASRGRGQSSYEQYF
>TRBV6-1|few
CAIQPGQQETQYF
>TRBV27|-
CASSEGNQPQHF
>TRBV6-1|-
CASRAGQGVTDTQYF
>TRBV15|few
CATSTQPTTSGRTDTQYF
>TRBV27|-
CASSFGLGPNEQFF
>TRBV4-1|-
CASSQEPQGDGSYNEQFF
>TRBV7-2|-
CASSLGTGDEQFF
>TRBV19|medium-sized
CASSLSSGANVLTF
>TRBV9|-
CASSVVGQDVAYEQYF
>TRBV27|-
CASRPGTGSYEQYF
>TRBV7-3|medium-sized
CASSSRLHEQFF
>TRBV7-9|-
CASRGPGRIETQYF